The source of this TCR beta chain is a study of cytomegalovirus exposure and HLA in healthy donors. Study outcomes and limitations: V- and J-gene trimming in TCR beta was tied to a missense DCLRE1C variant by an analysis performed later. A later analysis found TCR association rates differed by HLA locus, highest for DRB1 and lowest for HLA-C.

This clone came up a few times. Its antigen is currently unknown. Germline loops: CDR1 SQVTM, CDR2 ANQGSEA. The CDR3 covers 14 residues. After removal of 6 bases from V and 6 bases from J, the junction contained 13 bases not matched to a gene. PCR involved 60 Vbeta and 13 Jbeta primers. In the authors' workflow: In a later analysis, 8.5 million to 14 million of tens of millions of unique beta chains occurred in at least two donors. Clones were sequenced by immunoSEQ multiplex PCR, and TCRdb holds only the in-frame ones, with some missing. V, J and clone size are those of that table, while D and trimming were read from the DNA. The sample includes around 140,000 clones, approximately 10% of them seen just once. It was healthy bone marrow donors who served as donors.

The receptor's source is a woman aged 35 to 49 in good health and CMV-seropositive. The chain carries TRBV29-1 and TRBJ1-2; 7 bases are a match to TRBD1. Sample: PBMCs. The CDR3 spells CSVLKQGWSDGYTF. CDR3 sequence (DNA): TGCAGCGTCCTGAAACAGGGGTGGTCAGATGGCTACACCTTC. Full variable domain (remainder filled in from reference TRBV29-1 and TRBJ1-2): SAVISQKPSRDICQRGTSLTIQCQVDSQVTMMFWYRQQPGQSLTLIATANQGSEATYESGFVIDKFPISRPNLTFSTLTVSNMSPEDSSIYLCSVLKQGWSDGYTFGSGTRLTVV.